These 18 T cell receptor beta chains share one sample of origin, sequenced in a study of T cells in Graves' hyperthyroidism and ophthalmopathy. Regions amplified from RNA transcripts were the TCR beta CDR3 regions. Using the HTBI primer set, a first-round RT-PCR was run on the TCR CDR3. MiXCR was run by TCRdb on the multiplex PCR reads, yielding one entry per CDR3 protein. The sample records about 180,000 distinct CDR3 sequences, 17% being singletons. Specimen: blood. The receptors were gathered from a woman in her forties or fifties with Graves' hyperthyroidism.

Turning to this clonotype: One end of the junction does not line up with germline, which may come from a read error. This chain connects TRBV7-7 to TRBJ2-2; D gene ambiguous. CDR3 length: 13 residues. Germline loops: CDR1 SSHAT, CDR2 FNYEAQ (reference sequence). CDR3 protein: CASSLGPGGELFF. CDR3 nucleotide sequence: TGTGCTAGCAGCCTCGGTCCGGGCGGGGAGCTGTTTTTT.

This clonotype was seen repeatedly, ten times or more. This chain uses TRBV20-1 with TRBJ1-2; D ambiguous. Per germline, CDR1 DFQATT and CDR2 SNEGSKA (reference sequence). Deletions cut 1 base from V and 2 bases from J, with 5 bases between. CDR3 length: 12 residues. CDR3 in DNA: TGCAGTGCTAGAGCAGGAAACTATGGCTACACCTTC. Residues: CSARAGNYGYTF.

This clonotype was detected many times. This rearrangement joins TRBV14 to TRBJ1-1, with TRBD1 identical over 7 bases. Germline values: CDR1 SGHDN, CDR2 FVKESK. The CDR3 has 15 amino acids. Trimming took 1 base from V and 4 from J; bases not matched to a gene: 6. The CDR3 spells CASSQVRSGGTEAFF. In DNA form, the CDR3 reads TGTGCCAGCAGCCAAGTGCGTTCAGGGGGCACTGAAGCTTTCTTT. Complete variable domain (other parts from reference TRBV14 and TRBJ1-1): EAGVTQFPSHSVIEKGQTVTLRCDPISGHDNLYWYRRVMGKEIKFLLHFVKESKQDESGMPNNRFLAERTGGTYSTLKVQPAELEDSGVYFCASSQVRSGGTEAFFGQGTRLTVV.

This clonotype was found a few times. The DNA for the CDR3 is TGTGCCAGCAGTTACCAACTGGGGGAGCAGTACTTC. This codes for CASSYQLGEQYF. V gene TRBV6-5 combines with J gene TRBJ2-7; no reliable D call. CDR1 and CDR2 from the germline V gene are MNHEY and SVGAGI. V dropped 2 bases and J dropped 7 bases, with 9 bases sitting between them. This CDR3 region has 12 residues.

The rearrangement links TRBV19 to TRBJ1-6, with 7 nucleotides matching TRBD1. V was clipped by 4 bases and J by 10 bases; unmatched bases: 10. The germline V gene encodes CDR1 LNHDA and CDR2 SQIVND (reference sequence). The CDR3 has 15 residues. DNA of the CDR3: TGTGCCAGTAGTAAATTTAGGGACAGAAACTCACCCCTCCACTTT. This sequence encodes CASSKFRDRNSPLHF.

The sample holds many counts of this clonotype. The gene calls are TRBV6-1 and TRBJ1-5, with D maybe TRBD1 (5 bases). Germline-derived CDR1 and CDR2 are MNHNS and SASEGT. This CDR3 contains 17 residues. Between the trimmed V and J ends, which lost 6 bases and 6 bases, there was a span of 24 bases. The CDR3 reads CASREGAWGRGGQPQHF. The CDR3 region has the DNA TGTGCCAGCAGGGAGGGAGCATGGGGCAGAGGCGGTCAGCCCCAGCATTTT.

This clonotype was seen at least ten times. The V gene is TRBV12-3 or TRBV12-4, the J gene TRBJ2-3, with D possibly TRBD1 on 6 matching bases. The CDR3 sequence is 13 residues long. The ends were cut back, 5 bases at V and 3 bases at J, with 9 bases in the middle. CDR3 residues: CASSRDRTDTQYF. DNA for the CDR3: TGTGCCAGCAGTCGCGACAGGACAGATACGCAGTATTTT.

This clonotype was detected many times. The gene calls are TRBV20-1 and TRBJ2-1; 7 bases fit TRBD1. This CDR3 is 15 amino acids long. CDR1 is DFQATT, CDR2 SNEGSKA, per germline (reference sequence). The V segment lost 7 bases and the J segment 2 bases; nucleotides outside the gene matches: 11. This CDR3 reads CSGRPTGFPYNEQFF. The CDR3 nucleotides are TGCAGTGGGAGACCGACAGGGTTCCCCTACAATGAGCAGTTCTTC.

This clonotype was picked up many times. The chain couples TRBV5-1 to TRBJ1-6; D is unclear. V was cut by 4 bases and J by 3 bases, with 14 bases left in between. Per the germline V gene, CDR1 is SGHRS and CDR2 is YFSETQ. The length of the CDR3 is 16 residues. The CDR3 region has the DNA TGCGCCAGCAGCCGAGACTTCGATCTCTATAATTCACCCCTCCACTTT. Residues: CASSRDFDLYNSPLHF.

This clonotype occurred many times. The chain carries TRBV3-1 and TRBJ2-1; TRBD1 might be the D (6 bases). Germline V lookup: CDR1 LGHDT, CDR2 YNNKEL (reference sequence). The CDR3 sequence is 12 residues long. Trimming cost V 4 bases and J 8 bases, with 9 bases left between them. CDR3 DNA: TGTGCCAGCAGCCCACAGGGTTATGAGCAGTTCTTC. Encoded protein: CASSPQGYEQFF.

This clonotype appeared many times. The chain is built from TRBV20-1 and TRBJ1-2; D remains unclear. Germline CDR1 is DFQATT and CDR2 is SNEGSKA (reference sequence). The CDR3 spans 14 residues. V dropped 6 bases and J dropped 7 bases, with 21 bases sitting between them. CDR3 coding DNA: TGCAGTGCAGTGCCTGAAGAAGCCCCTTTTGGCTACACCTTC. This codes for CSAVPEEAPFGYTF.

This clonotype was counted many times. The chain employs TRBV7-2 and TRBJ1-2; D might be TRBD1 (5 bases). The CDR3 covers 15 residues. Germline lookup yields CDR1 SGHTA and CDR2 FQGNSA. V dropped 4 bases and J dropped 4 bases, with 16 bases sitting between them. CDR3 residues: CASSSPDRTAYGYTF. The CDR3 DNA follows: TGTGCCAGCAGCTCCCCCGACAGAACCGCCTATGGCTACACCTTC.

V is TRBV5-1 and J is TRBJ2-3; 9 bases map to TRBD2. J was trimmed by 3 bases and V by 0 bases; bases with no gene match: 8. CDR1 and CDR2 (germline): SGHRS, YFSETQ. The CDR3 sequence is 17 residues long. CDR3: CASSLDLGGRGTDTQYF. CDR3 nucleotides: TGCGCCAGCAGCTTGGATCTCGGCGGGAGGGGAACAGATACGCAGTATTTT.

About this clonotype itself: It may be a read error: a sequence one base away is much more abundant. This rearrangement joins TRBV28 to TRBJ1-2; TRBD1 aligns across 11 bases. Germline CDR1 reads MDHEN; CDR2 reads SYDVKM. This CDR3 contains 15 residues. The CDR3 sequence is CASGLGTGGGDGYTF. DNA of the CDR3: TGTGCCAGCGGTTTAGGGACAGGGGGTGGTGATGGCTACACCTTC.

At least ten counts were recorded for this clonotype. CDR3: CASSFAGTLYEQYF. The CDR3 DNA reads as TGCGCCAGCAGCTTCGCCGGGACCCTATACGAGCAGTACTTC. V usage is TRBV5-1 and J usage is TRBJ2-7; D may match TRBD1 or TRBD2 (5 bases each). Germline assignment: CDR1 SGHRS and CDR2 YFSETQ. V lost 2 bases to trimming and J lost 4 bases, with 13 bases between them. The CDR3 sequence is 14 residues long.

This clonotype has a count of ten or more. The gene calls are TRBV9 and TRBJ1-1, with D tentatively TRBD1 (5 bases). Per the germline V gene, CDR1 is SGDLS and CDR2 is YYNGEE. The CDR3 extends over 12 amino acids. V was clipped by 2 bases and J by 3 bases, with 5 bases between them. This CDR3 reads CASSVGDTEAFF. CDR3 nucleotide sequence: TGTGCCAGCAGCGTGGGGGACACTGAAGCTTTCTTT.

This clonotype was recorded at least ten times. The chain links TRBV6-1 to TRBJ2-7; the D gene is possibly TRBD1 (5 bases). CDR1 is MNHNS, CDR2 SASEGT, per germline. The CDR3 has 18 residues. V lost 4 bases and J 3 bases, leaving 25 bases between the germline ends. CDR3 bases: TGTGCCAGCAGTGTGGGGCCCCCCTTGGTTCTCCTTTACTACGAGCAGTACTTC. As protein: CASSVGPPLVLLYYEQYF.

This clonotype was counted many times. The chain recombines TRBV27 with TRBJ2-3, with 13 positions matching TRBD2. Germline assignment: CDR1 MNHEY and CDR2 SMNVEV (reference sequence). The CDR3 spans 19 residues. The J segment lost 1 base and the V segment lost 5 bases, leaving 12 bases of the junction unmatched. In DNA form, the CDR3 reads TGTGCCAGCAGTAAGAGACTAGCGGGGGGACCGTTTGGCACAGATACGCAGTATTTT. This gives the protein CASSKRLAGGPFGTDTQYF.